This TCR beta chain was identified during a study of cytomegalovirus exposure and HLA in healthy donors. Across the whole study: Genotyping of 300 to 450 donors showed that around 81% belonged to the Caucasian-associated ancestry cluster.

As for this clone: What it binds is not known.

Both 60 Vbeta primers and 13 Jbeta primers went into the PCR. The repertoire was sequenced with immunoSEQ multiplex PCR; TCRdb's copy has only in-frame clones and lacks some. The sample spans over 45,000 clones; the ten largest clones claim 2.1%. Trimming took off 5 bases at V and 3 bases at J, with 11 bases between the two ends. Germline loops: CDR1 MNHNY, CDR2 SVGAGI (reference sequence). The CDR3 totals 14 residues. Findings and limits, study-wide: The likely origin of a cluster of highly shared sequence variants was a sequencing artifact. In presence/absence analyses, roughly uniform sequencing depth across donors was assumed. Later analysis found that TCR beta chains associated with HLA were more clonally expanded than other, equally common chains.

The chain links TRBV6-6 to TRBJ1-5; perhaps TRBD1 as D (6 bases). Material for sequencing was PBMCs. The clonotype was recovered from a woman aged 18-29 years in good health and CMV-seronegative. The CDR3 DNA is TGTGCCAGCAGTGTAGGACAGATCAATCAGCCCCAGCATTTT. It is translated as CASSVGQINQPQHF.